This section outlines one TCR beta chain sequence together with its context. The sample comes from a study of shared clonotypes between healthy human individuals. Clones were read by immunoSEQ multiplex PCR, and TCRdb kept only the in-frame ones, dropping some. The sample lists some 470,000 clones, 60% to 85% occurring once. Each donor was a Caucasian adult residing in Nashville, Tennessee. V was shortened by 1 base and J by 4 bases, with 6 bases between the two germline ends. Germline-derived CDR1 and CDR2 are LNHNV and YYDKDF (reference sequence). The CDR3 has 13 residues. The source of this sequence is a middle-aged woman in good health. Some clones in this sample may be carry-over from other donors' samples. The sequencing sample was made of PBMCs. The chain carries TRBV15 and TRBJ2-3; D is undetermined. In DNA form, the CDR3 reads TGTGCCACCAGCAGAGGGCTAGCAGATACGCAGTATTTT. Protein product: CATSRGLADTQYF.